The next 10 T cell receptor beta chains were all read from a single sample in a study of blood T cell repertoires in COVID-19. TCRdb's table, derived via immunoSEQ multiplex PCR, lists solely in-frame clones and lacks some. The data hold 110,000 or so clones, with over 75% observed a single time. Sequenced material: peripheral blood. These receptors were taken from a man between 60 and 75 years old with acute or convalescent COVID-19.

The V and J genes are TRBV3-1 (or the pseudogene TRBV3-2) and TRBJ1-4, with D hard to call. The CDR3 loop spans 14 amino acids. Germline assignment: CDR1 LGHDT and CDR2 YNNKEL (reference sequence). Deletions cut 2 bases from V and 0 bases from J, with 4 bases between. The CDR3 coding sequence is TGTGCCAGCAGCCAACCCACAACTAATGAAAAACTGTTTTTT. This gives the protein CASSQPTTNEKLFF.

This chain joins TRBV11-1 and TRBJ2-5; no firm D call. The germline gives CDR1 SGHAT, CDR2 FQDESV (reference sequence). CDR3 length: 14 residues. V was pared by 5 bases and J by 5 bases, with 15 bases between. The CDR3 region has the DNA TGTGCCAGCAGCCAACACAGCCTTGGGGAGACCCAGTACTTC. Protein: CASSQHSLGETQYF.

The chain is built from TRBV9 and TRBJ2-4; D might be TRBD2 (5 bases). There are 13 residues in the CDR3. V gave up 0 bases and J gave up 5 bases, with 6 bases separating them. Looked up from germline, CDR1 is SGDLS and CDR2 is YYNGEE. CDR3 sequence: CASSVAGENIQYF. The CDR3 region has the DNA TGTGCCAGCAGCGTAGCCGGGGAAAACATTCAGTACTTC.

This chain links TRBV28 with TRBJ2-7, with D possibly being TRBD2 (8 bases). Germline lookup yields CDR1 MDHEN and CDR2 SYDVKM. Trimming removed 11 bases from V and 4 bases from J, with 15 bases in between. The CDR3 consists of 12 residues. CDR3 sequence (DNA): TGTGCCTCCGGGAGGGGGCGGTACGAGCAGTACTTC. Translating it yields CASGRGRYEQYF.

This clone came up a few times. V and J are TRBV10-1 and TRBJ2-7; D is perhaps TRBD1 (7 bases). Germline V gene data show CDR1 as WNHNN and CDR2 as SYGVQD (reference sequence). The V end lost 4 bases, the J end lost 6 bases, and 16 bases lay between the germline ends. The CDR3 contains 14 residues. The CDR3 loop is CASSGGTVGGEQYF. The CDR3 DNA is TGCGCCAGCAGTGGAGGGACAGTGGGAGGCGAGCAGTACTTC.

This chain joins TRBV28 and TRBJ2-7, with a tentative D call TRBD2 (5 bases). CDR1 is MDHEN, CDR2 SYDVKM, per germline. The CDR3 extends over 13 amino acids. Trimming took 7 bases from V and 4 from J, leaving 14 bases between them. The CDR3 loop reads CASTRGQLYEQYF. The CDR3 DNA is TGTGCCAGCACCCGAGGGCAGTTGTACGAGCAGTACTTC.

CDR3 region: CASSLGGTQETQYF. The CDR3 region has the DNA TGTGCCAGCAGCTTGGGCGGGACCCAAGAGACCCAGTACTTC. This chain joins TRBV5-4 and TRBJ2-5; TRBD2 is a possible D gene (6 bases). The ends were cut back, 0 bases at V and 1 base at J, with 7 bases in the middle. Per the germline V gene, CDR1 is SGHNT and CDR2 is YYREEE (reference sequence). This CDR3 comprises 14 residues.

V and J are TRBV20-1 and TRBJ2-3; TRBD2 aligns across 15 bases. This CDR3 has 15 amino acids. V was pared by 3 bases and J by 6 bases, with 4 bases of the junction left unmatched. Germline CDR1 and CDR2: DFQATT and SNEGSKA (reference sequence). The CDR3 DNA follows: TGCAGTGCTAGTAGGACTAGCGGGAGGGTGGATACGCAGTATTTT. It is translated as CSASRTSGRVDTQYF.

This chain joins TRBV5-1 and TRBJ2-7; possibly TRBD2 for D (6 bases). Germline V gives CDR1 SGHRS, CDR2 YFSETQ. V was shortened by 3 bases and J by 7 bases, with 20 bases between the two germline ends. CDR3 size: 15 residues. The CDR3 nucleotides are TGCGCCAGCAGCTCCCGACTAGACCTGGCTCGAGAGCAGTACTTC. It codes for CASSSRLDLAREQYF.

J is TRBJ2-1 and V is TRBV5-6; possible D gene TRBD2, 5 bases. Trimming shortened V by 5 bases and J by 6 bases, and 9 bases separated the two germline ends. Germline CDR1 reads SGHDT; CDR2 reads YYEEEE. The CDR3 loop spans 12 amino acids. The CDR3 nucleotides read TGTGCCAGCAGTGCCGGACTCAATGAGCAGTTCTTC. Translating it yields CASSAGLNEQFF.